This T cell receptor beta chain was sequenced during a study of blood T cell repertoires in COVID-19. About the study: Collection of acute and convalescent COVID-19 samples took place in the United States, Italy and Spain. T cells, B-cell-depleted T cells, or PBMCs supplied cDNA or gDNA.

This clone was recorded only once. V was trimmed by 4 bases and J by 0 bases, leaving 13 bases between them. The CDR3 has 16 amino acids. Per germline, CDR1 SGHKS and CDR2 YYEKEE (reference sequence). Authors' analysis steps: Reference gene primer amplification in the assay estimated nucleated cell counts. Repertoires were generated with immunoSEQ multiplex PCR, while TCRdb's copy carries only in-frame clones and drops some. V, J and clone size were drawn from that table, and D and trimming were deduced from the DNA. The sample lists around 70,000 clones, under 85% occurring once. The sample was peripheral blood. This sequence was found in a man aged 70 or older with acute or convalescent COVID-19. The rearrangement joins TRBV5-5 to TRBJ1-4; tentative D call: TRBD1 (6 bases). This CDR3 reads CASSPRTASTNEKLFF. The CDR3, as DNA: TGTGCCAGCAGCCCGAGGACAGCTTCAACTAATGAAAAACTGTTTTTT.